This T cell receptor (beta chain) stems from a study of blood T cell repertoires in COVID-19. At the level of the study: T cells, B-cell-depleted T cells, or PBMCs supplied cDNA or gDNA.

Clones were sequenced by immunoSEQ multiplex PCR, and TCRdb holds only the in-frame ones, with some missing. This sample carries fewer than 400,000 clones, almost 90% of them seen once, and the ten largest clones take roughly 2.9%. V gave up 4 bases and J gave up 5 bases; unmatched junction bases: 8. Germline V gene data show CDR1 as SGHRS and CDR2 as YFSETQ. This CDR3 is 15 amino acids long. V and J are TRBV5-1 and TRBJ1-4; 7 bases fit TRBD1. The source is a young woman with COVID-19, enrolled during active disease. Sequenced: peripheral blood. DNA of the CDR3: TGCGCCAGCAGCCCTGGGGACAGAAAAAATGAAAAACTGTTTTTT. It specifies CASSPGDRKNEKLFF.